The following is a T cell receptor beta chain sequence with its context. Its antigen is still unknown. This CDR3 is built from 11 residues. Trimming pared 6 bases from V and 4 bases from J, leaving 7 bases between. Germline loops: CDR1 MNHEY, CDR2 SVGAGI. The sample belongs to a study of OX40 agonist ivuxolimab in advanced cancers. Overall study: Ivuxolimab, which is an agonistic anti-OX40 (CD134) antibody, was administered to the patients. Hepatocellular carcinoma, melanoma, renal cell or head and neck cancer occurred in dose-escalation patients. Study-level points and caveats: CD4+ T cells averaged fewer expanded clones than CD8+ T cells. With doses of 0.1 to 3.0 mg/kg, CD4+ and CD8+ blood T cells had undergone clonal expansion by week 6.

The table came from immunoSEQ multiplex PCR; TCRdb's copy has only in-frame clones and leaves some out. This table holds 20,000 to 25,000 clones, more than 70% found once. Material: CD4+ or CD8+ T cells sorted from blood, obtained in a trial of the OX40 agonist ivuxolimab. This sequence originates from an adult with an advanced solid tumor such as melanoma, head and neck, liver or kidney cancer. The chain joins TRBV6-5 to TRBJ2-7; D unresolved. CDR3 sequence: CASSNNYEQYF. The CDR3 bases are TGTGCCAGCAGCAACAATTACGAGCAGTACTTC.